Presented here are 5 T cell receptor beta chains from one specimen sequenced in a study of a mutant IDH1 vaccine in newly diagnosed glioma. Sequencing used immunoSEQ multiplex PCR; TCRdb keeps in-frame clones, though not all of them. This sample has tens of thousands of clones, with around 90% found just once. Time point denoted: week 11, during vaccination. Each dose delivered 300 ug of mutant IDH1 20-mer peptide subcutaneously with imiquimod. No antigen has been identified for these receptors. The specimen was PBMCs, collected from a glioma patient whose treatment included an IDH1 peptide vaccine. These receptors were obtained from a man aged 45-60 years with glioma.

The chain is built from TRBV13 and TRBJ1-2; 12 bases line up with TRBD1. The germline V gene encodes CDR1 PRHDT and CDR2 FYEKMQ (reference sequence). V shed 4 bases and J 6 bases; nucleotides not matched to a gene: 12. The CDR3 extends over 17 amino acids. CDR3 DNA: TGTGCCAGCAGCTCACCGCCGGGACAGGGGGCCAAGAATGGCTACACCTTC. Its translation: CASSSPPGQGAKNGYTF. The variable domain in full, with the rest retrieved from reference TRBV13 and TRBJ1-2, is AAGVIQSPRHLIKEKRETATLKCYPIPRHDTVYWYQQGPGQDPQFLISFYEKMQSDKGSIPDRFSAQQFSDYHSELNMSSLELGDSALYFCASSSPPGQGAKNGYTFGSGTRLTVV.

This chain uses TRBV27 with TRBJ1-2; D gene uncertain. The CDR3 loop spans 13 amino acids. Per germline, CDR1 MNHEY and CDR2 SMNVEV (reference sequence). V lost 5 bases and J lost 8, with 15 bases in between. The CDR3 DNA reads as TGTGCCAGCAGTCTCCTATCAGGCGGCGGCTACACCTTC. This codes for CASSLLSGGGYTF.

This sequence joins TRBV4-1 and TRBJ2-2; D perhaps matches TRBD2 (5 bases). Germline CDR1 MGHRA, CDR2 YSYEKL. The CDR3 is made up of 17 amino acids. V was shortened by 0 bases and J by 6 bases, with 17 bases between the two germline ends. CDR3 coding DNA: TGCGCCAGCAGCCAAGATTCATCGCTAGCTTTCGCCGGGGAGCTGTTTTTT. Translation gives CASSQDSSLAFAGELFF.

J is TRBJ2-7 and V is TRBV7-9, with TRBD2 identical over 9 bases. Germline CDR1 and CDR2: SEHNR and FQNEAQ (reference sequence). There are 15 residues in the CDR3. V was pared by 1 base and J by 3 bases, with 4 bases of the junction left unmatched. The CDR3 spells CASSLVLAGNYEQYF. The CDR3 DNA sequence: TGTGCCAGCAGCTTAGTCCTAGCGGGAAACTACGAGCAGTACTTC.

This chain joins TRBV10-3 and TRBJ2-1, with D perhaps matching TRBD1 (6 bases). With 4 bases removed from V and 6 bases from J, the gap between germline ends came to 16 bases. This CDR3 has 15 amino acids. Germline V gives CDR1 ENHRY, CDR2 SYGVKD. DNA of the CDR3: TGTGCCATCAGTGCCCACTTCCAGGGGAGCAATGAGCAGTTCTTC. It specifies CAISAHFQGSNEQFF.